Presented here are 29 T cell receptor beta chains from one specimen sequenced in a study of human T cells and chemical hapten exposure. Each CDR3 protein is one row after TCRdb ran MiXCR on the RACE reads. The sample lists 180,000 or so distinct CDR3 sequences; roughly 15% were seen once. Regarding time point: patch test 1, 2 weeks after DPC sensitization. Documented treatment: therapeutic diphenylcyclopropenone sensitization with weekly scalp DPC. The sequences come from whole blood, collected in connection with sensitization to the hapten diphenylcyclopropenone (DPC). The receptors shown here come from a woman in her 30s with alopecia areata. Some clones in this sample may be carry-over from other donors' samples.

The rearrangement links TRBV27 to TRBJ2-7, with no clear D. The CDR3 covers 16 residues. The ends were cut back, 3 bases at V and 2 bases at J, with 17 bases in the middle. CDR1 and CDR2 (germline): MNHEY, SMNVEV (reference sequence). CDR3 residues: CASSFSPQAGTYEQYF. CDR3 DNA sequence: TGTGCCAGCAGTTTTAGCCCCCAGGCTGGTACCTACGAGCAGTACTTC.

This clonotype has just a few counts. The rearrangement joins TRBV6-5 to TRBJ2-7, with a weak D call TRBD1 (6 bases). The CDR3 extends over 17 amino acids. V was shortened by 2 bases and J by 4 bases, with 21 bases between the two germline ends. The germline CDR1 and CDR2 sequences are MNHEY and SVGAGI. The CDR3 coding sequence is TGTGCCAGCAGTTACGGGCTTTGGGGGCAGAGACAGTACGAGCAGTACTTC. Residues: CASSYGLWGQRQYEQYF.

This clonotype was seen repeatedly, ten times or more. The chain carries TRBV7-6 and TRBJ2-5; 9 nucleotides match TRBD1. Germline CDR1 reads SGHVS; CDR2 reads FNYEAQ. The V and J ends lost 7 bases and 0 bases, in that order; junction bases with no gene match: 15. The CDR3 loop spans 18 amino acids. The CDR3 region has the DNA TGTGCCAGCACCGATGTCTGGGAACAGGGGGCCTACCAAGAGACCCAGTACTTC. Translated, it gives CASTDVWEQGAYQETQYF.

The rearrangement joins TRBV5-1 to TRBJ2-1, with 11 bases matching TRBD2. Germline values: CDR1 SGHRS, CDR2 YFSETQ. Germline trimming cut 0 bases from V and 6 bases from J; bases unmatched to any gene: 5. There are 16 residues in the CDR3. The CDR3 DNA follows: TGCGCCAGCAGCTTGGGACTAGCGGGGCCGAGCAATGAGCAGTTCTTC. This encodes CASSLGLAGPSNEQFF.

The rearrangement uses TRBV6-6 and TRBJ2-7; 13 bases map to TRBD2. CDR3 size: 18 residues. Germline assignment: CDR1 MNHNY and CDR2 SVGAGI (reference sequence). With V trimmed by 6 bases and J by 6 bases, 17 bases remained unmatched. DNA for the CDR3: TGTGCCAGCAGCAACCCCGGTACTAGCGGGGGGGCCTCCCTCGAGCAGTACTTC. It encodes CASSNPGTSGGASLEQYF.

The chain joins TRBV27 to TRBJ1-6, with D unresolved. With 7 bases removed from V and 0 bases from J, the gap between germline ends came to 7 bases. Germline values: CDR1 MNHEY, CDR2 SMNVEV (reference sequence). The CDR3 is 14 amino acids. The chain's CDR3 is CASTSFSYNSPLHF. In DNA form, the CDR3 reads TGTGCCAGCACGAGCTTCTCCTATAATTCACCCCTCCACTTT.

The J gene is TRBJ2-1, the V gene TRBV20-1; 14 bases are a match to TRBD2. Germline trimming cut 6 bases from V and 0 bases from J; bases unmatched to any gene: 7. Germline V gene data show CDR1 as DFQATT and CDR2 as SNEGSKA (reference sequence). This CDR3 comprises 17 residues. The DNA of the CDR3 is TGCAGTGCCGAGACTAGCGGGAGGGGAATCTCCTACAATGAGCAGTTCTTC. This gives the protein CSAETSGRGISYNEQFF.

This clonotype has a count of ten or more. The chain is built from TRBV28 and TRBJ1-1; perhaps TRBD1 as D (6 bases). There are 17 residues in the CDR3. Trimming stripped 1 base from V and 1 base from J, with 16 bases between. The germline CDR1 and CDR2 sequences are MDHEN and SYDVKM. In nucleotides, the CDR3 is TGTGCCAGCAGTTTATTAAGGGGGGCACGGTCGAACACTGAAGCTTTCTTT. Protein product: CASSLLRGARSNTEAFF. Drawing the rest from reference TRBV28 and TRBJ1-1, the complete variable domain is DVKVTQSSRYLVKRTGEKVFLECVQDMDHENMFWYRQDPGLGLRLIYFSYDVKMKEKGDIPEGYSVSREKKERFSLILESASTNQTSMYLCASSLLRGARSNTEAFFGQGTRLTVV.

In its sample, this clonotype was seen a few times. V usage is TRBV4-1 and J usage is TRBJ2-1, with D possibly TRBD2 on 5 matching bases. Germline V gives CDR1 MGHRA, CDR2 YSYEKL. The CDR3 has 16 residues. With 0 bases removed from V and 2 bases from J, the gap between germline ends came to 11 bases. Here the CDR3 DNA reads TGCGCCAGCAGCCAAGAGATTTCCGGGGCCTACAATGAGCAGTTCTTC. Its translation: CASSQEISGAYNEQFF.

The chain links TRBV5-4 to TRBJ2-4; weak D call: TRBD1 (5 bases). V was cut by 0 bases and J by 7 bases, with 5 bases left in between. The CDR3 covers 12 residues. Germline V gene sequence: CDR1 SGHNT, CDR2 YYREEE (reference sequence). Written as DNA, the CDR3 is TGTGCCAGCAGCTTGGCAGGGAACATTCAGTACTTC. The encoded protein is CASSLAGNIQYF.

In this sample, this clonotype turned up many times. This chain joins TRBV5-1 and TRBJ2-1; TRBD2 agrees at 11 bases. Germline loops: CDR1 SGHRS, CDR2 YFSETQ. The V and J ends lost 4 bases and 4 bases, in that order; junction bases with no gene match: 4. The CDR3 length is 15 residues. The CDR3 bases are TGCGCCAGCAGCGCCGGGACTAGCGGTTACAATGAGCAGTTCTTC. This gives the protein CASSAGTSGYNEQFF.

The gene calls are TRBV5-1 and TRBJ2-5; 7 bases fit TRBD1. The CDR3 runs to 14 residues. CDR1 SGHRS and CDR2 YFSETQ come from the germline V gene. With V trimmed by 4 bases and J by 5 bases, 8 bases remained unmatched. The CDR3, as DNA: TGCGCCAGCAGCAGGGGGCTGCCGTACGAGACCCAGTACTTC. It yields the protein CASSRGLPYETQYF.

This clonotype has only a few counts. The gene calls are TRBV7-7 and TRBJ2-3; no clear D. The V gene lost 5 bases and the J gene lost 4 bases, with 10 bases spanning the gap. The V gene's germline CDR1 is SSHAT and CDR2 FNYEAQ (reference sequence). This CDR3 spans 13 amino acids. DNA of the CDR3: TGTGCCAGCAGCCGCTTTGGCGCAGATACGCAGTATTTT. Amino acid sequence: CASSRFGADTQYF.

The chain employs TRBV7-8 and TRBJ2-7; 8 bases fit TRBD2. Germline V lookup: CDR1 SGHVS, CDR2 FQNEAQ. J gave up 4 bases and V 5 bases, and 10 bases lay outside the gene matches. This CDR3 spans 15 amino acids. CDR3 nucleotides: TGTGCCAGCAGCCAATCAAGCGGGAGTTGGTACGAGCAGTACTTC. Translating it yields CASSQSSGSWYEQYF.

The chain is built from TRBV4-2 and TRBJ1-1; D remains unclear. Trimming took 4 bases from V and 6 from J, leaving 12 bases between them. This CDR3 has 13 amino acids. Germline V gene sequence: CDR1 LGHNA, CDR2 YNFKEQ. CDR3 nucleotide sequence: TGTGCCAGCAGCCTCCTCGAGGCGGCTGAAGCTTTCTTT. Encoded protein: CASSLLEAAEAFF.

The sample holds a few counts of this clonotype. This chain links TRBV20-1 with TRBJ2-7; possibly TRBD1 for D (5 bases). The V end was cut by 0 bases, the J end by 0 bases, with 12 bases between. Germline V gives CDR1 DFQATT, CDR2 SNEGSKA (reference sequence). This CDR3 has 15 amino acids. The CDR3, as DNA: TGCAGTGCTAGAGAGGGGCAGGACATCTCCTACGAGCAGTACTTC. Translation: CSAREGQDISYEQYF.

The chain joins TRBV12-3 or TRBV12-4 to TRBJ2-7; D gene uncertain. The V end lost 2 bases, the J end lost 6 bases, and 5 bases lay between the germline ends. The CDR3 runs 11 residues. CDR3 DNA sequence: TGTGCCAGCAGTTTATCGTCCGAGCAGTACTTC. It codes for CASSLSSEQYF.

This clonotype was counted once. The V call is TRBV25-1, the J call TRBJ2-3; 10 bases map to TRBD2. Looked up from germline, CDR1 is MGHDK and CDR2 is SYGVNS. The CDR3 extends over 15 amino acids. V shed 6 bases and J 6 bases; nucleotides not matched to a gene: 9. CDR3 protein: CASSPSGGAGDTQYF. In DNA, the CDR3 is TGTGCCAGCAGCCCAAGCGGGGGGGCCGGGGATACGCAGTATTTT.

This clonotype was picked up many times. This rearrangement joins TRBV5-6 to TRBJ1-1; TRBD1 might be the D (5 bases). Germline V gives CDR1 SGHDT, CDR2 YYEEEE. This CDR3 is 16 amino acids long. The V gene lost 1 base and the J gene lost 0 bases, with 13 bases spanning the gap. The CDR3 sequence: CASSLRRKGMNTEAFF. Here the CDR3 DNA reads TGTGCCAGCAGCTTGCGCCGGAAGGGGATGAACACTGAAGCTTTCTTT. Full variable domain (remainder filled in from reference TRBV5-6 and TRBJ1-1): DAGVTQSPTHLIKTRGQQVTLRCSPKSGHDTVSWYQQALGQGPQFIFQYYEEEERQRGNFPDRFSGHQFPNYSSELNVNALLLGDSALYLCASSLRRKGMNTEAFFGQGTRLTVV.

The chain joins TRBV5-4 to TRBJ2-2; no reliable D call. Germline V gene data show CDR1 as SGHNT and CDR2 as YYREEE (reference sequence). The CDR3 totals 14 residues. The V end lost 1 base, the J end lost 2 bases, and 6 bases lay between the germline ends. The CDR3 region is CASSLLGNTGELFF. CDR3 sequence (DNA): TGTGCCAGCAGCTTGCTGGGAAACACCGGGGAGCTGTTTTTT.

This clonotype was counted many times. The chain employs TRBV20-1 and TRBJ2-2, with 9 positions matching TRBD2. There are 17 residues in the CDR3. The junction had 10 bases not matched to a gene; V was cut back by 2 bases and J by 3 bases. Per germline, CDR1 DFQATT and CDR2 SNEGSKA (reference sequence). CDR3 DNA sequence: TGCAGTGCTAGAAAGAAGGGTAGCGGGAGTTACACCGGGGAGCTGTTTTTT. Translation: CSARKKGSGSYTGELFF.

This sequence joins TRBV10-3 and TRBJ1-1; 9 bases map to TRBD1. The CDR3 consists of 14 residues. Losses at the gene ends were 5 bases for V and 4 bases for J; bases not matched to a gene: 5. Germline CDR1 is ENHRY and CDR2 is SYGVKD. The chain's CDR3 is CAISPGTGTTEAFF. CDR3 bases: TGTGCCATCAGTCCCGGGACAGGGACCACTGAAGCTTTCTTT.

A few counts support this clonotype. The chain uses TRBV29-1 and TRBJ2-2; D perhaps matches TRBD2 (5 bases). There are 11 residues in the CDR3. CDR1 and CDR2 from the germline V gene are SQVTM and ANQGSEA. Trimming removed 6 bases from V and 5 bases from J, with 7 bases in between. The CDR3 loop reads CSVGGTGELFF. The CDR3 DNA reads TGCAGCGTCGGAGGTACCGGGGAGCTGTTTTTT.

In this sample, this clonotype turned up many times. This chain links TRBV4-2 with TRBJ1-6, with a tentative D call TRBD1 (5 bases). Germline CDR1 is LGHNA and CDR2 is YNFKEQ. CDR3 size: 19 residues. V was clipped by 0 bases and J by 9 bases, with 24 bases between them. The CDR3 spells CASSQDVVGSRVGSSPLHF. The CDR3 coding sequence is TGTGCCAGCAGCCAAGATGTCGTTGGCTCCAGGGTAGGGAGTTCACCCCTCCACTTT.

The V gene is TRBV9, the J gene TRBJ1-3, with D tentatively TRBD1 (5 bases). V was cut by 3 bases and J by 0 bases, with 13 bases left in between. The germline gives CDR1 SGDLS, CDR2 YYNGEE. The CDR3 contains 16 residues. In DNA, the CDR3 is TGTGCCAGCAGCGCGCAAGGGGCAAACTCTGGAAACACCATATATTTT. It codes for CASSAQGANSGNTIYF.

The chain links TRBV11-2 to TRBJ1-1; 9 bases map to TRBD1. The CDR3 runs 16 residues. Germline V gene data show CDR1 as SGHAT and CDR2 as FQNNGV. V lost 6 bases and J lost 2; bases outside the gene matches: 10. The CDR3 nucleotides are TGTGCCAGCAGTTACCGATCGGGACAGGGAAACACTGAAGCTTTCTTT. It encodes CASSYRSGQGNTEAFF.

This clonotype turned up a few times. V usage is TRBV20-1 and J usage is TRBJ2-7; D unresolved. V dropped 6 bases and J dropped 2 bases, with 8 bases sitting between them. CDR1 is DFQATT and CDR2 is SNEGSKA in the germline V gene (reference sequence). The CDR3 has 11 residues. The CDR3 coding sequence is TGCAGTGCCGGGTGGACCTACGAGCAGTACTTC. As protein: CSAGWTYEQYF.

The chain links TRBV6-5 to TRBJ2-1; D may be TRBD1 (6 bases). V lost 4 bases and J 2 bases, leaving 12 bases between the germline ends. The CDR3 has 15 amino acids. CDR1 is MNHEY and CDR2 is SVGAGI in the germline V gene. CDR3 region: CASSSYTGTYNEQFF. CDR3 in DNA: TGTGCCAGCAGTTCCTACACAGGGACCTACAATGAGCAGTTCTTC.

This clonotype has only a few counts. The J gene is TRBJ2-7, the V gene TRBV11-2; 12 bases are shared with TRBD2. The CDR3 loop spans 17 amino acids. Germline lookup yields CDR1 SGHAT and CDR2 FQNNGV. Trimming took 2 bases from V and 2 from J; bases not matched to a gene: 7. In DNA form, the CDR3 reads TGTGCCAGCAGCTTAACTTCTAGCGGGGGGGCCGCCTACGAGCAGTACTTC. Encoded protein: CASSLTSSGGAAYEQYF.